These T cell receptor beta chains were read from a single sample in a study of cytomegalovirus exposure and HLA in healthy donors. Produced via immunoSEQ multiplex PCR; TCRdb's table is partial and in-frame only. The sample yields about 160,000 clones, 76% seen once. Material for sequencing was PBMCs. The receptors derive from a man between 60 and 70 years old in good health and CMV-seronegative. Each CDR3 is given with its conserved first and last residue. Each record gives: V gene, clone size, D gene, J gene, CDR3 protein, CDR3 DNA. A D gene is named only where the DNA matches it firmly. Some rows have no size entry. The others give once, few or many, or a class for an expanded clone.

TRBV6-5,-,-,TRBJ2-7,CASKRSRDIYEQYF,TGTGCCAGCAAACGGTCCCGGGACATCTACGAGCAGTACTTC
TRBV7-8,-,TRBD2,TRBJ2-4,CASSFSGGVAKNIQYF,TGTGCCAGCAGCTTTAGCGGGGGGGTAGCCAAAAACATTCAGTACTTC
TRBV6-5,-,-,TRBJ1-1,CASRGGPHTEAFF,TGTGCCAGCAGGGGGGGGCCGCACACTGAAGCTTTCTTT
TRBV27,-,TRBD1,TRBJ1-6,CASSRQGSLNSPLHF,TGTGCCAGCAGTAGACAGGGGAGTCTAAATTCACCCCTCCACTTT
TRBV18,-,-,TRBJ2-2,CASSPIVGIANTGELFF,TGTGCCAGCTCACCCATAGTAGGGATTGCGAACACCGGGGAACTGTTTTTT
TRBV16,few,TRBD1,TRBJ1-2,CASSPGQNYGYTF,TGTGCCAGCAGCCCGGGACAGAACTATGGCTACACCTTC
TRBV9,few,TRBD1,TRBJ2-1,CASSERDRGWHNEQFF,TGTGCCAGCAGCGAGAGGGACAGGGGCTGGCACAATGAGCAGTTCTTC
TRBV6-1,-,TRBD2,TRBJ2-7,CASRATSGAQYF,TGTGCCAGCAGGGCTACTAGCGGGGCCCAGTACTTC
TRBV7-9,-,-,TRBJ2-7,CSSSLGSSRQGYEQYF,TGTTCCAGCAGCTTAGGGTCTTCGAGGCAGGGCTACGAGCAGTACTTC
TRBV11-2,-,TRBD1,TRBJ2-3,CASSLARRGTGSTDTQYF,TGTGCCAGCAGCTTAGCGAGGAGGGGGACAGGGAGCACAGATACGCAGTATTTT
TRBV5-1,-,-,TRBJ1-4,CASSLGGGTTNEKLFF,TGCGCCAGCAGCTTGGGCGGGGGCACAACTAATGAAAAACTGTTTTTT
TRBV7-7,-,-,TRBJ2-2,CASSPWARRDTGELFF,TGTGCCAGCAGCCCCTGGGCCCGGCGGGACACCGGGGAGCTGTTTTTT
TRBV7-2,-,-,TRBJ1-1,CASSFRNSEAFF,TGTGCCAGCAGCTTCCGAAACAGTGAAGCTTTCTTT
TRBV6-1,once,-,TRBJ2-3,CASSDGGVSTDTQYF,TGTGCCAGCAGTGACGGAGGGGTGAGCACAGATACGCAGTATTTT
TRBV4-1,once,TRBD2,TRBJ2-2,CASSQGGGGGRWTGELFF,TGCGCCAGCAGCCAAGGGGGTGGCGGGGGGCGGTGGACCGGGGAGCTGTTTTTT
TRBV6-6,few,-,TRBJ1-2,CASSRGQLNYGYTF,TGTGCCAGCAGCCGAGGACAGCTTAACTATGGCTACACCTTC
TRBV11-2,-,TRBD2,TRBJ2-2,CASSFSGSDTGELFF,TGTGCCAGCAGCTTTAGCGGGTCGGACACCGGGGAGCTGTTTTTT
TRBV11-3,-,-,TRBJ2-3,CASSLGRWGGTSDTQYF,TGTGCCAGCAGCTTGGGGAGATGGGGGGGGACATCAGATACGCAGTATTTT
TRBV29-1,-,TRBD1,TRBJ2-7,CSVVLGQGSGQYF,TGCAGCGTTGTTTTAGGACAGGGCTCTGGGCAGTACTTC
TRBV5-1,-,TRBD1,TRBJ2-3,CASSSGTGLDTQYF,TGCGCCAGCAGCTCGGGGACAGGGTTAGATACGCAGTATTTT
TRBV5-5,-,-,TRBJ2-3,CASSLAGGGGPLTDTQYF,TGTGCCAGCAGCTTGGCCGGCGGAGGGGGCCCCCTCACAGATACGCAGTATTTT
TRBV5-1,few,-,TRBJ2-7,CASSTYQGGGEQYF,TGCGCCAGCAGCACATACCAGGGAGGAGGCGAGCAGTACTTC
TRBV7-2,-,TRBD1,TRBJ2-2,CASSIGQGNTGELFF,TGTGCCAGCAGCATCGGACAGGGGAACACCGGGGAGCTGTTTTTT
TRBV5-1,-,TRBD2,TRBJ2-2,CASSLETGGHTGELFF,TGCGCCAGCAGCTTGGAAACGGGAGGTCACACCGGGGAGCTGTTTTTT
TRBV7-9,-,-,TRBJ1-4,CASSLRPRVGEKLFF,TGTGCCAGCAGCTTACGGCCGCGGGTGGGGGAAAAACTGTTTTTT
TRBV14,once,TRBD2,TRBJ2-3,CASSHRGTSGYTDTQYF,TGTGCCAGCAGCCATCGCGGGACTAGCGGATACACAGATACGCAGTATTTT
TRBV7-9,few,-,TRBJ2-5,CASSIVTSQETQYF,TGTGCCAGCAGTATAGTTACCTCACAAGAGACCCAGTACTTC
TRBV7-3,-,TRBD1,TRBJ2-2,CASSPGQEGGELFF,TGTGCCAGCAGCCCGGGACAGGAAGGGGGGGAGCTGTTTTTT
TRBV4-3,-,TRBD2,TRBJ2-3,CASSQDLSSGSTGTQYF,TGCGCCAGCAGCCAAGATTTGTCTAGCGGAAGCACAGGTACGCAGTATTTT
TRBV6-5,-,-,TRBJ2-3,CASSPGLYTDTQYF,TGTGCCAGCAGCCCGGGACTCTACACAGATACGCAGTATTTT
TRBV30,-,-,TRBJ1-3,CAWKQGPSGNTIYF,TGTGCCTGGAAACAGGGTCCCTCTGGAAACACCATATATTTT
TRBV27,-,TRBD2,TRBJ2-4,CASSLSRGGAKNIQYF,TGTGCCAGCAGTTTATCGCGCGGGGGGGCGAAAAACATTCAGTACTTC
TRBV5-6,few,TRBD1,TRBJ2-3,CASSLDRGPRNTQYF,TGTGCCAGCAGCCTGGACAGGGGGCCTAGGAATACGCAGTATTTT
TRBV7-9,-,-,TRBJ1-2,CSSSQTGHFYGYTF,TGTTCCAGCAGTCAGACAGGCCACTTTTATGGCTACACCTTC
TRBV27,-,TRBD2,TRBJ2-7,CASSPLTSGDRNEQYF,TGTGCCAGCAGTCCCCTGACTAGCGGGGATCGCAACGAGCAGTACTTC
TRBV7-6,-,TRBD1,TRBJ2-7,CASSLSFGTGHEQYF,TGTGCCAGCAGCTTATCTTTTGGGACAGGGCACGAGCAGTACTTC
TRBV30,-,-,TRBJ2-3,CAWAFGTGEEDTQYF,TGTGCCTGGGCATTCGGGACTGGCGAGGAGGATACGCAGTATTTT
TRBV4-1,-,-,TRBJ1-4,CASSLQGLGEKLFF,TGCGCCAGCAGCTTACAGGGACTAGGAGAAAAACTGTTTTTT
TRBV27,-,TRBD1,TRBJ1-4,CASSLGTGGFEKLFF,TGTGCCAGCAGTTTAGGGACAGGGGGGTTCGAAAAACTGTTTTTT
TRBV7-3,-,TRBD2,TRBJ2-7,CASHDSGGPSYEQYF,TGTGCCAGCCACGACTCGGGGGGGCCTTCCTACGAGCAGTACTTC
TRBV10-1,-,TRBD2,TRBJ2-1,CASSALAGSSEQFF,TGCGCCAGCAGTGCCTTAGCGGGATCGAGTGAGCAGTTCTTC
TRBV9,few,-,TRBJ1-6,CASSPGSQGDSPLHF,TGTGCCAGCAGCCCAGGGTCCCAAGGTGATTCACCCCTCCACTTT
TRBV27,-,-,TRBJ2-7,CASRLISSQHEQYF,TGTGCCAGCCGATTAATCTCTAGTCAACACGAGCAGTACTTC
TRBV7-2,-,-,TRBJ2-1,CASSLSTAATYNEQFF,TGTGCCAGCAGCTTGTCAACAGCGGCAACTTACAATGAGCAGTTCTTC
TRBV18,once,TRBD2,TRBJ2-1,CASSPTLAGGNEQFF,TGTGCCAGCTCACCCACTCTAGCGGGAGGGAATGAGCAGTTCTTC
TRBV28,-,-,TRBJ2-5,CASSSQGVRGTQYF,TGTGCCAGCAGTTCACAGGGCGTTCGGGGGACCCAGTACTTC
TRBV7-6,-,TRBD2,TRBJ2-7,CASSLDSGGSSYEQYF,TGTGCCAGCAGCTTAGATAGCGGGGGTAGCTCCTACGAGCAGTACTTC
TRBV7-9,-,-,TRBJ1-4,CASSFRRGGIEKLFF,TGTGCCAGCAGCTTTAGGAGGGGAGGAATTGAAAAACTGTTTTTT
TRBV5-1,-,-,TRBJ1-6,CASRTAYNSPLHF,TGCGCCAGCCGGACAGCTTATAATTCACCCCTCCACTTT
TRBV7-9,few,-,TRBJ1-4,CSSSLGSGTQNEKLFF,TGTTCCAGCAGCTTAGGTTCTGGGACTCAGAATGAAAAACTGTTTTTT